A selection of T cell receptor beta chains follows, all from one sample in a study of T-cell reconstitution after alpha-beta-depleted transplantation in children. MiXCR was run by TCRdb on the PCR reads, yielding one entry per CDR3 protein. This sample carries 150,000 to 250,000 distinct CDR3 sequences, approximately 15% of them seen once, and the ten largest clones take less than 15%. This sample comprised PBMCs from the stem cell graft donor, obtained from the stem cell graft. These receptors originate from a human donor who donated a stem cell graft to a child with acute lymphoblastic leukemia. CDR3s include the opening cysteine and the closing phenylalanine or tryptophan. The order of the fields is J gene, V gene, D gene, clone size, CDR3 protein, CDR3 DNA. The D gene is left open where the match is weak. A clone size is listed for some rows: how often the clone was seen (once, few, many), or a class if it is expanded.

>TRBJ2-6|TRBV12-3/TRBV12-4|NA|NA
CASSYRASSGANVLTF
TGTGCCAGCAGTTACAGGGCTAGCTCTGGGGCCAACGTCCTGACTTTC
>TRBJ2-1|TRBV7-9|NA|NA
CASSSLPLGYNEQFF
TGTGCCAGCAGCTCCCTTCCGTTGGGATACAATGAGCAGTTCTTC
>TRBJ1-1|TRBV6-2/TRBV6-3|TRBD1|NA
CASSTTTGIAGLYTEAFF
TGTGCCAGCAGTACCACGACAGGGATTGCGGGTCTTTACACTGAAGCTTTCTTT
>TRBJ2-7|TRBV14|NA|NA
CASSHGGEQYF
TGTGCCAGCAGCCATGGGGGGGAGCAGTACTTC
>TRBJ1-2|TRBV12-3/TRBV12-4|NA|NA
CASSSERGYGYTF
TGTGCCAGCAGTTCAGAGAGAGGCTATGGCTACACCTTC
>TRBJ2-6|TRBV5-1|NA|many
CASSPDSSAGANVLTF
TGCGCCAGCAGCCCAGATAGCTCGGCCGGGGCCAACGTCCTGACTTTC
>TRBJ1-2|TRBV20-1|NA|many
CSARDAGMNYGYTF
TGCAGTGCTAGAGATGCTGGTATGAACTATGGCTACACCTTC
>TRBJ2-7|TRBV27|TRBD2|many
CASSFGGGEYF
TGTGCCAGCAGTTTCGGGGGAGGGGAGTACTTC
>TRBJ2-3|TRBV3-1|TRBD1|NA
CASSPGTGGVTDTQYF
TGTGCCAGCAGCCCTGGGACAGGGGGCGTCACAGATACGCAGTATTTT
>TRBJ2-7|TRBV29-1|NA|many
CSVLTMGVTEQYF
TGCAGCGTTCTTACTATGGGGGTAACCGAGCAGTACTTC
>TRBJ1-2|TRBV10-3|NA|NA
CAISESIIGSNRAHTF
TGTGCCATCAGTGAGTCGATCATCGGGAGCAACCGTGCGCACACCTTC
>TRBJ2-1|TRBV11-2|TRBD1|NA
CASSPGTGPPAYNEQFF
TGTGCCAGCAGCCCCGGGACAGGGCCCCCAGCCTACAATGAGCAGTTCTTC
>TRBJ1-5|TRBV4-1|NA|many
CASSQDGVSYSNQPQHF
TGCGCCAGCAGCCAAGATGGAGTTTCTTATAGCAATCAGCCCCAGCATTTT
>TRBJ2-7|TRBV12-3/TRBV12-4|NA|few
CASSLSAGATEQYF
TGTGCCAGCAGTTTATCCGCAGGGGCTACCGAGCAGTACTTC
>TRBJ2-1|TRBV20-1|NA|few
CSASGRASSYNEQFF
TGCAGTGCTAGCGGCCGGGCCAGCTCCTACAATGAGCAGTTCTTC
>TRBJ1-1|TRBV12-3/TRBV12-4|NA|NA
CASNRGVNTEAFF
TGTGCCAGCAATAGAGGAGTGAACACTGAAGCTTTCTTT
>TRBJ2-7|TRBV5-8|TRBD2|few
CASSLSTLAGVNYEQYF
TGTGCCAGCAGCTTGAGTACTTTAGCGGGAGTTAACTACGAGCAGTACTTC
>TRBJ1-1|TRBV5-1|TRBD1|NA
CASSRAGLRQGSNTEAFF
TGCGCCAGCAGCCGCGCGGGGTTACGACAGGGGTCGAACACTGAAGCTTTCTTT
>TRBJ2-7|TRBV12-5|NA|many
CASGAGLHEQYF
TGTGCTAGTGGGGCCGGGCTCCACGAGCAGTACTTC
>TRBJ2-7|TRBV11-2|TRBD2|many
CASSFVGGSSHEQYF
TGTGCCAGCAGCTTCGTCGGCGGGAGCTCCCACGAGCAGTACTTC
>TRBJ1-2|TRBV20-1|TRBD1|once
CSAAGQGDGYTF
TGCAGTGCAGCAGGACAGGGGGATGGCTACACCTTC
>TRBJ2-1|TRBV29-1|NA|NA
CSVERWSSYNEQFF
TGCAGCGTTGAGCGGTGGAGCTCCTACAATGAGCAGTTCTTC
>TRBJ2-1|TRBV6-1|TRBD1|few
CASSPRTGAQYNEQFF
TGTGCCAGCAGTCCAAGGACAGGGGCCCAGTACAATGAGCAGTTCTTC
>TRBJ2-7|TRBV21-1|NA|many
CASSKGCLGGEYLYEQYF
TGTGCCAGCAGCAAAGGTTGTTTGGGGGGCGAGTACCTCTACGAGCAGTACTTC